The clone carrying this T cell receptor (beta chain) was counted a few times. The data were obtained in a study of shared clonotypes between healthy human individuals. For the study at large: Donors were a couple of women and a few men aged 18 to 49.

Libraries were prepared by immunoSEQ multiplex PCR; TCRdb keeps only in-frame clonotypes and omits some of them. The profile shows around 2.1 million clones, about 94% of them singletons. The V gene's germline CDR1 is GTSNPN and CDR2 SVGIG (reference sequence). Germline trimming cut 8 bases from V and 7 bases from J; bases unmatched to any gene: 8. The length of the CDR3 is 12 residues. This sequence originates from a man in his late teens or twenties in good health. The chain is built from TRBV30 and TRBJ1-5; 7 bases line up with TRBD1. The specimen was naive CD4+ T cells sorted from blood. The subset was: CD45RA+ positively selected. This chain's CDR3 is CAPGDSRQPQHF. CDR3 DNA sequence: TGTGCCCCAGGGGACAGCAGGCAGCCCCAGCATTTT. The full variable domain, rest sourced from reference TRBV30 and TRBJ1-5, is SQTIHQWPATLVQPVGSPLSLECTVEGTSNPNLYWYRQAAGRGLQLLFYSVGIGQISSEVPQNLSASRPQDRQFILSSKKLLLSDSGFYLCAPGDSRQPQHFGDGTRLSIL.